Listed here are 3 T cell receptor beta chains from one sample, sequenced in a study of graft-versus-host responses after intestinal transplantation. Intraepithelial and lamina propria lymphocytes were isolated from graft specimens. Assay: immunoSEQ multiplex PCR; the TCRdb copy retains only in-frame clones and omits some. Altogether 29,000 or so clones are present, around 80% being singletons, with the ten largest covering approximately 2.8%. Sample: ileum tissue, taken 98 days after intestinal transplantation. The receptors stem from a human patient who received an intestinal transplant, so some T cells may come from the graft donor.

The V gene is TRBV27, the J gene TRBJ2-3; no clear D gene. The CDR3 extends over 16 amino acids. The germline gives CDR1 MNHEY, CDR2 SMNVEV (reference sequence). V was shortened by 2 bases and J by 1 base, with 13 bases between the two germline ends. CDR3: CASSLAPWPGTDTQYF. DNA of the CDR3: TGTGCCAGCAGTTTAGCTCCCTGGCCCGGCACAGATACGCAGTATTTT.

This rearrangement joins TRBV29-1 to TRBJ2-3, with D perhaps matching TRBD2 (6 bases). The V end lost 4 bases, the J end lost 13 bases, and 12 bases lay between the germline ends. The CDR3 is 10 amino acids. The germline gives CDR1 SQVTM, CDR2 ANQGSEA. The CDR3 DNA is TGCAGCGTTGGGAGGTGGGGGGAGTATTTT. It yields the protein CSVGRWGEYF.

V usage is TRBV6-5 and J usage is TRBJ1-6; no reliable D call. Germline assignment: CDR1 MNHEY and CDR2 SVGAGI. The length of the CDR3 is 15 residues. V was clipped by 8 bases and J by 8 bases, with 19 bases between them. The CDR3 loop is CASRGGRIGHSPLHF. The CDR3 coding sequence is TGTGCCAGCCGGGGTGGCAGGATTGGACATTCACCCCTCCACTTT.